A selection of T cell receptor beta chains follows, all from one sample in a study of blood T cell repertoires in COVID-19. Assay used: immunoSEQ multiplex PCR; TCRdb lists only in-frame clones, some missing. The table has 180,000 or so clones, around nine tenths seen once. Input material: peripheral blood. Receptors were obtained from a man aged 18 to 35 with active or convalescent COVID-19. Both conserved end residues are part of each CDR3. The order of the fields is J gene, D gene, V gene, CDR3 DNA, CDR3 protein. A D gene is named only where the DNA matches it firmly.

j_gene: TRBJ2-1
d_gene: NA
v_gene: TRBV7-3
CDR3nt: TGTGCCAGCAGCCGGGACTCTAGCTCCTACAATGAGCAGTTCTTC
CDR3aa: CASSRDSSSYNEQFF

j_gene: TRBJ2-3
d_gene: TRBD1
v_gene: TRBV13
CDR3nt: TGTGCCAGCAGCACCTGGGACAGGGACGCCCTTGGTACGCAGTATTTT
CDR3aa: CASSTWDRDALGTQYF

j_gene: TRBJ2-7
d_gene: NA
v_gene: TRBV10-1
CDR3nt: TGCGCCAGCAGTGAGTCTATCGGGAAAGGGCAGTACTTC
CDR3aa: CASSESIGKGQYF

j_gene: TRBJ1-2
d_gene: TRBD1
v_gene: TRBV4-1
CDR3nt: TGCGCCAGCAGCCCTACAGGGGGACTGGGGGGCTACACCTTC
CDR3aa: CASSPTGGLGGYTF

j_gene: TRBJ1-5
d_gene: TRBD1
v_gene: TRBV6-5
CDR3nt: TGTGCCAGCAGCGACAGGGACCGTCAGCCCCAGCATTTT
CDR3aa: CASSDRDRQPQHF

j_gene: TRBJ2-1
d_gene: NA
v_gene: TRBV3-1/TRBV3-2
CDR3nt: TGTGCCAGCAGCCAAGCCTATCCCAATGAGCAGTTCTTC
CDR3aa: CASSQAYPNEQFF

j_gene: TRBJ1-2
d_gene: TRBD1
v_gene: TRBV19
CDR3nt: TGTGCCAGTAGTCCATGGGGACAGTTTAACTATGGCTACACCTTC
CDR3aa: CASSPWGQFNYGYTF

j_gene: TRBJ2-7
d_gene: NA
v_gene: TRBV18
CDR3nt: TGTGCCAGCTCACCACCAAATACTGTGGGCGGGACCTACGAGCAGTACTTC
CDR3aa: CASSPPNTVGGTYEQYF

j_gene: TRBJ1-1
d_gene: NA
v_gene: TRBV5-4
CDR3nt: TGTGCCAGCAGCTCGACGGGAGTGAACACTGAAGCTTTCTTT
CDR3aa: CASSSTGVNTEAFF

j_gene: TRBJ2-3
d_gene: TRBD2
v_gene: TRBV2
CDR3nt: TGTGCCAGCAGGCGGGAGGGCGGTACAGATACGCAGTATTTT
CDR3aa: CASRREGGTDTQYF

j_gene: TRBJ1-4
d_gene: TRBD1
v_gene: TRBV19
CDR3nt: TGTGCCAGTAGTACGGGACAGGCCCCACAGTATGAAAAACTGTTTTTT
CDR3aa: CASSTGQAPQYEKLFF

j_gene: TRBJ1-2
d_gene: NA
v_gene: TRBV2
CDR3nt: TGTGCCAGCAGTGCAGGGTTTGGCTACACCTTC
CDR3aa: CASSAGFGYTF

j_gene: TRBJ1-5
d_gene: NA
v_gene: TRBV29-1
CDR3nt: TGCAGACTGGGGGGTCAGCCCCAGCATTTT
CDR3aa: CRLGGQPQHF

j_gene: TRBJ1-4
d_gene: NA
v_gene: TRBV7-6
CDR3nt: TGTGCCAGCAGCCCTAGGTTCCATCGGACTAATAATGAAAAACTGTTTTTT
CDR3aa: CASSPRFHRTNNEKLFF

j_gene: TRBJ2-3
d_gene: NA
v_gene: TRBV5-4
CDR3nt: TGTGCCAGCAGCTTGGCGTTTCGGGATACGCAGTATTTT
CDR3aa: CASSLAFRDTQYF

j_gene: TRBJ2-7
d_gene: NA
v_gene: TRBV6-5
CDR3nt: TGTGCCAGCAGTTACTCCGGACACGTTTCCTACGAGCAGTACTTC
CDR3aa: CASSYSGHVSYEQYF